These 5 T cell receptor beta chains came from one sample sequenced in a study of blood T cells in healthy people across ages. A second PCR, run for roughly 7 to 12 cycles, used a sample-barcoded 5' primer plus a J-beta primer mix. MiXCR, run by TCRdb on the 5' RACE reads, gives a single entry per CDR3 protein. The sample consists of about a million distinct CDR3 sequences, around two fifths of them appearing once. Sequencing was carried out using blood. The receptors stem from a man between 18 and 29 years old in good health.

This clonotype has more than one count but fewer than ten. The chain is built from TRBV28 and TRBJ2-5, with TRBD1 matching 7 bases. The germline V gene encodes CDR1 MDHEN and CDR2 SYDVKM. The CDR3 extends over 14 amino acids. With 4 bases clipped from V and 0 bases from J, the junction kept 2 bases outside the gene matches. In nucleotides, the CDR3 is TGTGCCAGCAGTTCGGGACAGAACCAAGAGACCCAGTACTTC. This translates into CASSSGQNQETQYF.

CDR3: CASSGEFGFTEQYF. The CDR3 region has the DNA TGTGCCAGCAGCGGGGAGTTTGGGTTCACCGAGCAGTACTTC. The chain has TRBV12-3 or TRBV12-4 and TRBJ2-7, with D possibly being TRBD2 (5 bases). The CDR3 has 14 amino acids. V was clipped by 6 bases and J by 6 bases, with 18 bases between them.

A note on this clonotype: Relative to the germline gene, one junction end is altered; a read error may explain this. This chain uses TRBV20-1 with TRBJ1-5; D is uncertain. The CDR3 sequence is 14 residues long. Germline V gives CDR1 DFQATT, CDR2 SNEGSKA (reference sequence). The CDR3 loop reads CTARNQVPNQPQHF. CDR3 sequence (DNA): TGCACTGCTCGCAACCAGGTACCTAATCAGCCCCAGCATTTT.

The rearrangement uses TRBV3-1 and TRBJ2-1; TRBD2 matches at 10 bases. The assigned J gene may be wrong: the sequence end matches TRBJ2-7 better. The germline gives CDR1 LGHDT, CDR2 YNNKEL (reference sequence). This CDR3 spans 16 amino acids. DNA of the CDR3: TGTGCCAGCAGCCAGGATAGCGGGGGGTTCTACAATGAGCAGTACTTC. Protein sequence: CASSQDSGGFYNEQYF.

The rearrangement links TRBV5-1 to TRBJ2-7, with 9 bases fitting TRBD1. The CDR3 covers 14 residues. The V gene end was trimmed by 4 bases and the J gene end by 2 bases; junction bases not matched to a gene: 4. Germline-derived CDR1 and CDR2 are SGHRS and YFSETQ. The CDR3 reads CASSLDRGTYEQYF. The CDR3 DNA is TGCGCCAGCAGCCTAGACAGGGGGACCTACGAGCAGTACTTC.